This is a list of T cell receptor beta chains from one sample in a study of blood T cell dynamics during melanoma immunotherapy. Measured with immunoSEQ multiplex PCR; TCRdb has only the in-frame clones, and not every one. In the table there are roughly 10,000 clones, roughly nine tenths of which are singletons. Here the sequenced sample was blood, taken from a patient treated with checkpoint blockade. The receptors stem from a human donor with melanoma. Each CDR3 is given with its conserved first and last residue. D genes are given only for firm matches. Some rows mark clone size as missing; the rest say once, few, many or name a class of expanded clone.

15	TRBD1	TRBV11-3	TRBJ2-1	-	CASSRQGDIYNEQFF	TGTGCCAGCAGCCGACAGGGGGATATATACAATGAGCAGTTCTTC
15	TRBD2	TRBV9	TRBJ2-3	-	CASSVSAGGRDTQYF	TGTGCCAGCAGCGTTTCAGCGGGAGGGCGTGATACGCAGTATTTT
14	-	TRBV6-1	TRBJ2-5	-	CASSEPTRGETQYF	TGTGCCAGCAGTGAACCTACTAGAGGAGAGACCCAGTACTTC
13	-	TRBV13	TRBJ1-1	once	CASSRGMNTEAFF	TGTGCCAGCAGCCGTGGCATGAACACTGAAGCTTTCTTT
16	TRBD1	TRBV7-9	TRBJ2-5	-	CASSLGDRGAQETQYF	TGTGCCAGCAGCTTGGGGGACAGGGGAGCCCAAGAGACCCAGTACTTC
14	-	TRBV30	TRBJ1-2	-	CAWSVQIRNYGYTF	TGTGCCTGGAGTGTACAAATCCGAAACTATGGCTACACCTTC
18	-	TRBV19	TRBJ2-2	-	CASSSPVQDGGARGELFF	TGTGCCAGTAGTTCTCCCGTCCAAGACGGGGGCGCACGCGGGGAGCTGTTTTTT
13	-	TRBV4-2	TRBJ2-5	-	CASSQDRKETQYF	TGTGCCAGCAGCCAAGACAGAAAAGAGACCCAGTACTTC
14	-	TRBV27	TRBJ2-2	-	CASQPIVNTGELFF	TGTGCCAGTCAACCTATCGTGAACACCGGGGAGCTGTTTTTT
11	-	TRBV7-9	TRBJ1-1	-	CASSSGQAAFF	TGTGCCAGCAGCTCGGGACAAGCAGCTTTCTTT
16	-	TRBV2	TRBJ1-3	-	CASTGLGGKSGNTIYF	TGTGCCAGCACCGGACTAGGGGGAAAATCTGGAAACACCATATATTTT
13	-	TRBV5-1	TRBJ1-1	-	CASSFQGTTEAFF	TGCGCCAGCAGCTTTCAGGGGACCACTGAAGCTTTCTTT
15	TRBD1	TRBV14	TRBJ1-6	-	CASSQETGAGSPLHF	TGTGCCAGCAGCCAAGAAACAGGGGCCGGCTCACCCCTCCACTTT
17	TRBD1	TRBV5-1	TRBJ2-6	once	CASSLQSGGDGANVLTF	TGCGCCAGCAGCTTGCAGTCAGGGGGCGATGGGGCCAACGTCCTGACTTTC
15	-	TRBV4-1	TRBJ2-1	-	CASSHGTLRGHEQFF	TGCGCCAGCAGCCATGGGACACTACGGGGCCATGAGCAGTTCTTC
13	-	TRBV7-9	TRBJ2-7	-	CASSLDSTYEQYF	TGTGCCAGCAGCTTAGACTCAACCTACGAGCAGTACTTC
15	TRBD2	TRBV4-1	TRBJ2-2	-	CASSHTSGRYGELFF	TGCGCCAGCAGCCATACTAGCGGGAGATATGGGGAGCTGTTTTTT
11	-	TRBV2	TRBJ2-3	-	CASSFTDTQYF	TGTGCCAGCAGTTTCACAGATACGCAGTATTTT
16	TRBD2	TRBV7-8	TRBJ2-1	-	CASSLRLTSVSVEQFF	TGTGCCAGCAGCTTACGACTGACTAGCGTCTCTGTTGAGCAGTTCTTC
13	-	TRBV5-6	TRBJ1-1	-	CASSPEAAVEAFF	TGTGCCAGCAGCCCCGAGGCGGCGGTCGAAGCTTTCTTT
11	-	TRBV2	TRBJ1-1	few	CASSYDTEAFF	TGTGCCAGCAGTTACGACACTGAAGCTTTCTTT
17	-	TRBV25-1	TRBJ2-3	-	CASSRGFHEGGTDTQYF	TGTGCCAGCAGTCGTGGGTTTCACGAAGGTGGCACAGATACGCAGTATTTT
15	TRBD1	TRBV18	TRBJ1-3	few	CASSPGTASGNTIYF	TGTGCCAGCTCACCCGGGACAGCCTCTGGAAACACCATATATTTT
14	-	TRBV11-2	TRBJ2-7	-	CASSLGISTAEQYF	TGTGCCAGCAGCTTGGGGATTTCCACTGCCGAGCAGTACTTC
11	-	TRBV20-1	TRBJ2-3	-	CSARVMDTQYF	TGCAGTGCTAGAGTCATGGATACGCAGTATTTT
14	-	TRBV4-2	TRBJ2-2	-	CASSQVGQTGELFF	TGTGCCAGCAGCCAAGTCGGGCAGACCGGGGAGCTGTTTTTT
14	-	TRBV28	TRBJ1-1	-	CASSATELNTEAFF	TGTGCCAGCAGCGCTACAGAGCTGAACACTGAAGCTTTCTTT
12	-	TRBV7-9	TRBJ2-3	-	CALGGSADTQYF	TGTGCCCTAGGAGGGAGCGCAGATACGCAGTATTTT
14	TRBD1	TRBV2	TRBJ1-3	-	CASRGTVSGNTIYF	TGTGCCAGCAGGGGGACAGTCTCTGGAAACACCATATATTTT
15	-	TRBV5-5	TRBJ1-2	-	CASSQSSGFNYGYTF	TGTGCCAGCAGCCAATCCTCCGGCTTTAACTATGGCTACACCTTC
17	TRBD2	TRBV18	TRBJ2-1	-	CASSPPSVAGGLNEQFF	TGTGCCAGCTCACCACCATCGGTCGCGGGGGGGCTCAATGAGCAGTTCTTC
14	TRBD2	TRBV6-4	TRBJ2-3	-	CASSELAGDDTQYF	TGTGCCAGCAGTGAACTAGCGGGAGATGATACGCAGTATTTT
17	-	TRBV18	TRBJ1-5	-	CASSPSQDLGLGQPQHF	TGTGCCAGCTCACCCTCCCAGGACCTAGGGTTAGGTCAGCCCCAGCATTTT
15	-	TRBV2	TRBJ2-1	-	CASSNSRGLFNEQFF	TGTGCCAGCAGTAACTCCCGGGGGTTATTCAATGAGCAGTTCTTC
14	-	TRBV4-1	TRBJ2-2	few	CASSQGWDTGELFF	TGCGCCAGCAGCCAAGGGTGGGACACCGGGGAGCTGTTTTTT
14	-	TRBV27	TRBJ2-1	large	CASSLGGTYNEQFF	TGTGCCAGCAGTTTAGGCGGGACTTACAATGAGCAGTTCTTC
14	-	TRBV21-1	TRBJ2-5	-	CASRQGTGQETQYF	TGTGCCAGCAGACAGGGAACAGGACAAGAGACCCAGTACTTC
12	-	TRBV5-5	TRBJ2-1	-	CASSFSGNEQFF	TGTGCCAGCAGCTTTTCCGGCAATGAGCAGTTCTTC
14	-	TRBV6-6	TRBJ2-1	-	CASTEKGSYNEQFF	TGTGCCAGCACCGAGAAGGGGTCCTACAATGAGCAGTTCTTC
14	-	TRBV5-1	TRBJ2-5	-	CASNQGRPTETQYF	TGCGCCAGCAACCAAGGGAGGCCAACGGAGACCCAGTACTTC
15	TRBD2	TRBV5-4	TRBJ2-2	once	CASLKDGGIDGELFF	TGTGCCAGCTTGAAAGACGGGGGGATCGACGGGGAGCTGTTTTTT
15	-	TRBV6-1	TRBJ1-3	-	CASSEAWGFGNTIYF	TGTGCCAGCAGTGAAGCATGGGGCTTCGGAAACACCATATATTTT
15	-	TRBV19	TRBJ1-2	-	CASSDPVAGGYGYTF	TGTGCCAGTAGTGACCCTGTCGCGGGGGGCTATGGCTACACCTTC
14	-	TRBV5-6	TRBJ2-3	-	CASSLSGGADTQYF	TGTGCCAGCAGCTTGAGCGGAGGTGCAGATACGCAGTATTTT
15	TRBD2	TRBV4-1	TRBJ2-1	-	CASSPTSGTYNEQFF	TGCGCCAGCAGCCCGACTAGCGGGACATACAATGAGCAGTTCTTC
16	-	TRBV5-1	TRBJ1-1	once	CASSLVGLTTNTEAFF	TGCGCCAGCAGCTTGGTGGGGTTGACCACCAACACTGAAGCTTTCTTT
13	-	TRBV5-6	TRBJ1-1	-	CASSLSSAPEAFF	TGTGCCAGCAGCTTGAGTTCAGCGCCTGAAGCTTTCTTT